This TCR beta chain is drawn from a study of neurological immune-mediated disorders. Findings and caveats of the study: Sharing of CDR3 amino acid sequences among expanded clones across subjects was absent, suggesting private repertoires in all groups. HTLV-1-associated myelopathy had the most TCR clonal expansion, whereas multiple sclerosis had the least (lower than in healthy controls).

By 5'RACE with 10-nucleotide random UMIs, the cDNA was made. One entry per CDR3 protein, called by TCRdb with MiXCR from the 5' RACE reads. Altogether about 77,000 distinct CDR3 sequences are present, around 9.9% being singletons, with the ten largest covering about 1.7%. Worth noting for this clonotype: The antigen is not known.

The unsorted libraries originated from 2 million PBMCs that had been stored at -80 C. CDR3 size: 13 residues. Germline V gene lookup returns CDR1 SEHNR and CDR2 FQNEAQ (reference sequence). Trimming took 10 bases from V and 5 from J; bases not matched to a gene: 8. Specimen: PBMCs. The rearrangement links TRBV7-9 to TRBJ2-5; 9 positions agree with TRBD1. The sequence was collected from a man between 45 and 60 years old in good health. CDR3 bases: TGTGCCATCGCGGACAGGGGAACGGAGACCCAGTACTTC. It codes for CAIADRGTETQYF.